This is a list of T cell receptor beta chains from one sample in a study of shared clonotypes between healthy human individuals. Sequenced by immunoSEQ multiplex PCR; TCRdb stores in-frame clones only, minus some. The profile shows 950,000 to 1,300,000 clones, around four fifths of them singletons. Material for sequencing was memory CD4+ T cells sorted from blood. The receptors originated from a man younger than 30 in good health. CDR3s include the opening cysteine and the closing phenylalanine or tryptophan.

v_gene,j_gene,CDR3aa
TRBV29-1,TRBJ2-7,CSVKGVYEQYF
TRBV27,TRBJ1-6,CASSFAGLTLHF
TRBV4-2,TRBJ1-4,CASSQDLWGDYEKLFF
TRBV29-1,TRBJ2-6,CSVPGGSGANVLTF
TRBV14,TRBJ2-7,CASGARAYEQYF
TRBV14,TRBJ1-6,CASSQVFSAGLHF
TRBV4-3,TRBJ1-1,CASSQRQGPGTSEAFF
TRBV30,TRBJ2-1,CAWSFLPGEQFF
TRBV2,TRBJ2-4,CASSEGDGNIQYF
TRBV5-1,TRBJ1-1,CASRTQSSNTEAFF
TRBV6-6,TRBJ1-2,CASSYRAGYGYTF
TRBV28,TRBJ2-3,CASSSTHSTDTQYF
TRBV7-2,TRBJ2-7,CASSLVSGGESYEQYF